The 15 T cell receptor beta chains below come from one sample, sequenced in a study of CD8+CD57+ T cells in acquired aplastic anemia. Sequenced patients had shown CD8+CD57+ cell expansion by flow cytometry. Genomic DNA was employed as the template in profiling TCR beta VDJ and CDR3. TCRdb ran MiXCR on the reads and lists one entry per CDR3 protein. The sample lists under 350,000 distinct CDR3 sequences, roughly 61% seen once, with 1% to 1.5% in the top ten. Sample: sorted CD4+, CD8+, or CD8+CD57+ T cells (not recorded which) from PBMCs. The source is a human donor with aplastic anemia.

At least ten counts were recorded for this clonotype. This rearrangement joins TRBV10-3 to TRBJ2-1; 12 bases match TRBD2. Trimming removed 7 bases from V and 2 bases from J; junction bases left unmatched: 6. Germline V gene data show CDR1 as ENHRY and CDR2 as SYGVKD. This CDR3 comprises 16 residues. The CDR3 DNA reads TGTGCCATCAAAAAATCTAGCGGGAGGGCCTACAATGAGCAGTTCTTC. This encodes CAIKKSSGRAYNEQFF.

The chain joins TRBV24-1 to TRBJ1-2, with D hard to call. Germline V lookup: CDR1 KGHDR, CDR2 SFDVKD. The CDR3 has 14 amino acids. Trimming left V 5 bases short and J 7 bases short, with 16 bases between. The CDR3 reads CATSATKTSGGYTF. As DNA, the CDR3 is TGTGCCACCAGTGCGACGAAGACTAGCGGTGGCTACACCTTC.

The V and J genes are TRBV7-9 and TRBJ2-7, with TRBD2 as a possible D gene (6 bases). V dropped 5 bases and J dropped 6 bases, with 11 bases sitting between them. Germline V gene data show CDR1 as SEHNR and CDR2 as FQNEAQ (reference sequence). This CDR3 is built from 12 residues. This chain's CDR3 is CASSLMGGEQYF. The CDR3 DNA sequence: TGTGCCAGCAGCCTGATGGGGGGCGAGCAGTACTTC. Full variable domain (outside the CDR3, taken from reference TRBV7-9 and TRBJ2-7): DTGVSQNPRHKITKRGQNVTFRCDPISEHNRLYWYRQTLGQGPEFLTYFQNEAQLEKSRLLSDRFSAERPKGSFSTLEIQRTEQGDSAMYLCASSLMGGEQYFGPGTRLTVT.

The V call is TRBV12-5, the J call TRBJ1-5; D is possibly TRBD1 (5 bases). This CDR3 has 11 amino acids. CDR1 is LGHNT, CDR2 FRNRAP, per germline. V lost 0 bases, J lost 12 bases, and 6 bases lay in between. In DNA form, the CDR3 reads TGTGCTAGTGGTTTGGTGGGGGTCCAGCATTTT. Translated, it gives CASGLVGVQHF.

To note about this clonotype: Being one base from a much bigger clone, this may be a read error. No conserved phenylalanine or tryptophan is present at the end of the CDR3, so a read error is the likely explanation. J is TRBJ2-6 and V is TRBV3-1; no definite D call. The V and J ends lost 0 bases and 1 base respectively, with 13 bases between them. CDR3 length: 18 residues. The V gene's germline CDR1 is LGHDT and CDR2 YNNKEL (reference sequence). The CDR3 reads CASSQEKGAWSGANVLTS. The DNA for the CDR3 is TGTGCCAGCAGCCAAGAAAAGGGCGCCTGGTCTGGGGCCAACGTCCTGACTTCC.

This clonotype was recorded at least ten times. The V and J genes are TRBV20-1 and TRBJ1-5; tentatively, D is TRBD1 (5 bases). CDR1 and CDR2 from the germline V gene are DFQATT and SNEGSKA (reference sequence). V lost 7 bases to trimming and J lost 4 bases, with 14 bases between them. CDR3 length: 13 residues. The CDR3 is CSGIGHPNQPQHF. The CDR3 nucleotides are TGCAGTGGGATCGGACACCCGAATCAGCCCCAGCATTTT.

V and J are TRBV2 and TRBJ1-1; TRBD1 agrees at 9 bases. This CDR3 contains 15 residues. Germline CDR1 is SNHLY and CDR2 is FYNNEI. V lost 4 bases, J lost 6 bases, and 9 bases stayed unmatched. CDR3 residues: CASSGRDRVVPEAFF. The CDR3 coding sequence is TGTGCCAGCAGTGGGCGGGACAGGGTGGTACCTGAAGCTTTCTTT.

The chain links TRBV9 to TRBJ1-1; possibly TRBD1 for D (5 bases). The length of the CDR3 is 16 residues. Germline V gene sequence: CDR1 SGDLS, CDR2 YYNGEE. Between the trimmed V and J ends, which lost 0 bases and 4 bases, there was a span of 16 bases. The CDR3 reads CASSVDRQSLGTEAFF. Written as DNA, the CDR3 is TGTGCCAGCAGCGTAGACCGACAGAGCTTGGGCACTGAAGCTTTCTTT.

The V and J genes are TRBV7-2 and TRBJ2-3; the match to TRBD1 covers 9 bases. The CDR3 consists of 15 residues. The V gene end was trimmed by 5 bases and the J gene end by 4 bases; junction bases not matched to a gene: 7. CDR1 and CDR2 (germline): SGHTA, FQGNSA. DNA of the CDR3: TGTGCCAGCAGCCAACGGACAGGGGTCGCAGATACGCAGTATTTT. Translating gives CASSQRTGVADTQYF.

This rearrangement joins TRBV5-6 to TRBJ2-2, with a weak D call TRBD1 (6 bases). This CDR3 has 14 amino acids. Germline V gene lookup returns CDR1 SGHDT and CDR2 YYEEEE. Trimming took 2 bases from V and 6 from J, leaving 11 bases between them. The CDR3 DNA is TGTGCCAGCAGCTTACAGGGAACGGCCGGGGAGCTGTTTTTT. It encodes CASSLQGTAGELFF.

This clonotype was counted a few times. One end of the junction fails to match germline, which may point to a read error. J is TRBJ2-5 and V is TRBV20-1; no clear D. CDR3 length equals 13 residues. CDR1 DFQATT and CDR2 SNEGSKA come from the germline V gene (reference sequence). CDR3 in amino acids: CSARESGRETQYF. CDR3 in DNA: TGCAGCGCTAGAGAGTCTGGAAGGGAGACCCAGTACTTC.

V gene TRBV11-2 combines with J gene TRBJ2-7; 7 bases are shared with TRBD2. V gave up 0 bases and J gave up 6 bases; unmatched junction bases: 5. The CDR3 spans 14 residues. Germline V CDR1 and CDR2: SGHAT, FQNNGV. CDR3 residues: CASSLDRGGREQYF. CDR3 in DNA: TGTGCCAGCAGCTTAGATAGGGGAGGGCGCGAGCAGTACTTC.

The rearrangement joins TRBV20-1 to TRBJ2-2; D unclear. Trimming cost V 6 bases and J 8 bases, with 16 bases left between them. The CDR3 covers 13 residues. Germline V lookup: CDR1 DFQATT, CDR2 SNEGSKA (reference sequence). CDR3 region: CSAFDLLEGELFF. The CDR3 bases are TGCAGTGCCTTCGACCTCCTCGAAGGGGAGCTGTTTTTT.

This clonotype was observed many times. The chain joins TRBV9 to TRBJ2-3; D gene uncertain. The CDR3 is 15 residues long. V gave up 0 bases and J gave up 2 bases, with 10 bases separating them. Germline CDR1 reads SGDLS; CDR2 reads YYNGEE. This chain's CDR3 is CASSVGRSYTDTQYF. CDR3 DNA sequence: TGTGCCAGCAGCGTAGGAAGGAGTTACACAGATACGCAGTATTTT.

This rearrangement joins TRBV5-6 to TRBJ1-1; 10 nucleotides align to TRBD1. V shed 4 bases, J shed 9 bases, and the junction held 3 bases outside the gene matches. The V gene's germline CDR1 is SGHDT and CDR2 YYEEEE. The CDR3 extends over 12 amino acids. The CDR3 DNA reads TGTGCCAGCAGCAACGACAGGGGGCAAGCTTTCTTT. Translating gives CASSNDRGQAFF.